Below are 8 T cell receptor beta chains sequenced from a single sample in a study of blood T cell repertoires in COVID-19. Clones were read by immunoSEQ multiplex PCR, and TCRdb kept only the in-frame ones, dropping some. Of some 120,000 clones listed, 70% to 90% are singletons. Sample: peripheral blood. The receptors were gathered from a woman aged 45-60 years with active or convalescent COVID-19.

The V call is TRBV12-3 or TRBV12-4, the J call TRBJ1-6; TRBD1 might be the D (5 bases). The V end was cut by 2 bases, the J end by 10 bases, with 9 bases between. CDR3 length equals 13 residues. This CDR3 reads CASSLSRESPLHF. The CDR3 DNA reads TGTGCCAGCAGTTTAAGCAGGGAATCACCCCTCCACTTT.

This chain connects TRBV27 to TRBJ2-1; 11 bases agree with TRBD2. This CDR3 region has 21 residues. With 5 bases clipped from V and 2 bases from J, the junction kept 20 bases outside the gene matches. Germline CDR1 is MNHEY and CDR2 is SMNVEV (reference sequence). For the CDR3, the DNA is TGTGCCAGCAGTCATGGGACTAGCGGCCAGGTAGTCGAGAGCACCTACAATGAGCAGTTCTTC. Its protein is CASSHGTSGQVVESTYNEQFF.

The chain is built from TRBV9 and TRBJ2-3, with unresolved D. Germline CDR1 SGDLS, CDR2 YYNGEE. CDR3 length: 12 amino acids. Trimming left V 4 bases short and J 0 bases short, with 3 bases between. Here the CDR3 DNA reads TGTGCCAGCAGCCTGAGCACAGATACGCAGTATTTT. It codes for CASSLSTDTQYF.

This chain joins TRBV19 and TRBJ1-1; D is perhaps TRBD1 (5 bases). Trimming shortened V by 4 bases and J by 6 bases, and 18 bases separated the two germline ends. The CDR3 contains 15 residues. Germline values: CDR1 LNHDA, CDR2 SQIVND (reference sequence). The CDR3 nucleotides read TGTGCCAGTAGTACCCCCGGCGGGACCGCCCCTGAAGCTTTCTTT. The encoded protein is CASSTPGGTAPEAFF.

V usage is TRBV7-9 and J usage is TRBJ2-1, with 8 bases aligning to TRBD2. With 5 bases clipped from V and 0 bases from J, the junction kept 3 bases outside the gene matches. The V gene's germline CDR1 is SEHNR and CDR2 FQNEAQ (reference sequence). CDR3 size: 15 residues. The CDR3 here is CASSLSGSSYNEQFF. The CDR3 bases are TGTGCCAGCAGCCTGAGCGGGAGCTCCTACAATGAGCAGTTCTTC.

V gene TRBV10-1 combines with J gene TRBJ1-1, with 10 nucleotides matching TRBD1. Germline lookup yields CDR1 WNHNN and CDR2 SYGVQD (reference sequence). With 11 bases clipped from V and 3 bases from J, the junction kept 3 bases outside the gene matches. CDR3 length equals 12 residues. CDR3 DNA sequence: TGCGCCGGGACAGGGGAGGACACTGAAGCTTTCTTT. It yields the protein CAGTGEDTEAFF.

The chain employs TRBV15 and TRBJ1-2, with D uncertain. The V end lost 4 bases, the J end lost 2 bases, and 20 bases lay between the germline ends. CDR3 size: 17 residues. Germline lookup yields CDR1 LNHNV and CDR2 YYDKDF (reference sequence). DNA of the CDR3: TGTGCCACCAGCATTCTTGGAGGCAGGAAATCAAACTATGGCTACACCTTC. Its protein product is CATSILGGRKSNYGYTF.

This chain uses TRBV2 with TRBJ2-2; D is possibly TRBD1 (5 bases). Germline V gives CDR1 SNHLY, CDR2 FYNNEI. V shed 3 bases and J shed 1 base, with 6 bases lying between them. The CDR3 has 14 amino acids. CDR3: CASSEGLNTGELFF. CDR3 sequence (DNA): TGTGCCAGCAGTGAGGGGCTGAACACCGGGGAGCTGTTTTTT.